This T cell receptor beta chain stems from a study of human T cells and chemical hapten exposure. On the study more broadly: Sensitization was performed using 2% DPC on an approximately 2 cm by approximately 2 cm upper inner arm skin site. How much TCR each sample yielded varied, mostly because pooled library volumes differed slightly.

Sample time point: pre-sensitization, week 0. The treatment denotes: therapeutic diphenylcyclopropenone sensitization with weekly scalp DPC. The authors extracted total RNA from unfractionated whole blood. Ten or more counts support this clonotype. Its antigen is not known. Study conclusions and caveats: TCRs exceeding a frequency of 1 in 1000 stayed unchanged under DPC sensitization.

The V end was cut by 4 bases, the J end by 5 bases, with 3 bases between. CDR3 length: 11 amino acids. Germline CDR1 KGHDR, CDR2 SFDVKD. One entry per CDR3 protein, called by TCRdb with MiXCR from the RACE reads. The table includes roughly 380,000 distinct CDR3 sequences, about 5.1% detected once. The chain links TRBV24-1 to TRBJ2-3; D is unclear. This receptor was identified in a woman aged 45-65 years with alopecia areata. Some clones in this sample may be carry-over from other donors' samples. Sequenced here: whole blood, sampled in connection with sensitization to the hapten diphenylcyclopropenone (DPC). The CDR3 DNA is TGTGCCACCAGTGAAGGAGATACGCAGTATTTT. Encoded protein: CATSEGDTQYF.